The 19 T cell receptor beta chains reported below all come from one sample, sequenced in a study of CD8+ T cells in alopecia areata. Extraction and reverse transcription of RNA yielded cDNA as the sequencing template. Repertoires were generated with immunoSEQ multiplex PCR, while TCRdb's copy carries only in-frame clones and drops some. The profile shows about 100,000 clones, 60% of them singletons. The treatment: oral pan-JAK inhibitor, 5-10 mg twice daily. The sample was CD8+ T cells sorted from blood, taken at approximately week 55, from a patient treated with tofacitinib. These receptors were taken from a human donor with alopecia areata.

This chain connects TRBV14 to TRBJ2-1, with D perhaps matching TRBD1 or TRBD2 (5 bases each). V was pared by 3 bases and J by 0 bases, with 12 bases between. CDR3 length: 16 residues. CDR1 is SGHDN and CDR2 is FVKESK in the germline V gene. The CDR3 DNA follows: TGTGCCAGCAGCCACCCGGGACCGAGCTCCTACAATGAGCAGTTCTTC. It translates to CASSHPGPSSYNEQFF. Variable domain in full (rest from reference TRBV14 and TRBJ2-1): EAGVTQFPSHSVIEKGQTVTLRCDPISGHDNLYWYRRVMGKEIKFLLHFVKESKQDESGMPNNRFLAERTGGTYSTLKVQPAELEDSGVYFCASSHPGPSSYNEQFFGPGTRLTVL.

The chain combines TRBV5-6 with TRBJ1-6; 8 bases are a match to TRBD1. This CDR3 has 15 amino acids. Trimming removed 3 bases from V and 2 bases from J; junction bases left unmatched: 1. Germline CDR1 is SGHDT and CDR2 is YYEEEE. The DNA for the CDR3 is TGTGCCAGCAGCTGGGGACAGGCCTATAATTCACCCCTCCACTTT. Its translation: CASSWGQAYNSPLHF.

The chain is built from TRBV12-2 and TRBJ1-2. TRBV12-2 is a recognized pseudogene. This CDR3 spans 17 amino acids. CDR3 DNA: TGTGCAAGTCGCTCACAGCGGTGGACGGATTCGAACTATGGCTACACCTTC. Protein: CASRSQRWTDSNYGYTF.

The chain couples TRBV4-2 to TRBJ1-4; D unclear. Germline V CDR1 and CDR2: LGHNA, YNFKEQ. This CDR3 has 14 residues. V was clipped by 0 bases and J by 7 bases, with 9 bases between them. As DNA, the CDR3 is TGTGCCAGCAGCCAAGACGCAGCAGTTGAAAAACTGTTTTTT. It is translated as CASSQDAAVEKLFF.

The CDR3 nucleotides are TGTGCCAGCAACCATTTGTACAGGGGTGGCGAGCAGTACTTC. It encodes CASNHLYRGGEQYF. V is TRBV11-2 and J is TRBJ2-7, with 7 bases aligning to TRBD1. Germline CDR1 is SGHAT and CDR2 is FQNNGV. This CDR3 comprises 14 residues. J lost 6 bases, V lost 7 bases, and 12 bases had no gene match.

V is TRBV5-6 and J is TRBJ1-1, with TRBD1 matching 9 bases. The germline V gene encodes CDR1 SGHDT and CDR2 YYEEEE. V shed 6 bases and J 8 bases; nucleotides not matched to a gene: 11. The CDR3 has 14 amino acids. As DNA, the CDR3 is TGTGCCAGCAAGGAAACCGGGACAGGGAGAGAAGCTTTCTTT. Amino acids: CASKETGTGREAFF.

The V and J genes are TRBV6-5 and TRBJ2-7, with TRBD2 as a possible D gene (6 bases). Germline lookup yields CDR1 MNHEY and CDR2 SVGAGI. CDR3 length equals 16 residues. V was shortened by 0 bases and J by 4 bases, with 16 bases between the two germline ends. CDR3 residues: CASSYSYFWGEYEQYF. CDR3 coding DNA: TGTGCCAGCAGTTACTCTTATTTTTGGGGGGAGTACGAGCAGTACTTC.

The chain is built from TRBV2 and TRBJ2-1, with D unresolved. The CDR3 loop spans 15 amino acids. The germline V and J ends were trimmed by 4 bases and 7 bases, with 17 bases remaining between them. Per the germline V gene, CDR1 is SNHLY and CDR2 is FYNNEI. The CDR3 region is CASSGGFGRQNEQFF. Written as DNA, the CDR3 is TGTGCCAGCAGTGGAGGTTTCGGACGGCAAAATGAGCAGTTCTTC.

This clone was seen only a few times. The V call is TRBV6-4, the J call TRBJ2-2, with 7 bases identical to TRBD1. Germline values: CDR1 MRHNA, CDR2 SNTAGT. Germline trimming cut 6 bases from V and 3 bases from J; bases unmatched to any gene: 7. The CDR3 extends over 15 amino acids. The CDR3 sequence is CASRAGTDYTGELFF. The CDR3 DNA follows: TGTGCCAGCAGAGCCGGGACAGATTACACCGGGGAGCTGTTTTTT.

The chain joins TRBV7-6 to TRBJ2-2, with TRBD1 as a possible D gene (6 bases). Trimming removed 5 bases at V and 0 bases at J, with 10 bases between. The CDR3 contains 15 residues. The germline V gene has CDR1 SGHVS and CDR2 FNYEAQ. The CDR3 region is CASSGRTANTGELFF. The CDR3 bases are TGTGCCAGCAGCGGACGGACAGCGAACACCGGGGAGCTGTTTTTT.

The chain joins TRBV6-5 to TRBJ2-3, with 7 bases aligning to TRBD2. J lost 5 bases, V lost 6 bases, and 8 bases had no gene match. There are 14 residues in the CDR3. CDR1 MNHEY and CDR2 SVGAGI come from the germline V gene. The CDR3 region has the DNA TGTGCCAGCAGAACAAAGCGGGGCGGAGATACGCAGTATTTT. It specifies CASRTKRGGDTQYF.

The CDR3 DNA reads TGTGCCATCAGTGCAGGGGGGCTCACCGGGGAGCTGTTTTTT. Translated, it gives CAISAGGLTGELFF. The V call is TRBV10-3, the J call TRBJ2-2, with D possibly being TRBD1 (7 bases). The CDR3 is made up of 14 amino acids. Germline CDR1 ENHRY, CDR2 SYGVKD. Deletions cut 4 bases from V and 4 bases from J, with 10 bases between.

This clone is a singleton in its sample. The chain uses TRBV6-5 and TRBJ2-7; D is ambiguous. Per germline, CDR1 MNHEY and CDR2 SVGAGI. This CDR3 has 14 residues. V was shortened by 2 bases and J by 5 bases, with 13 bases between the two germline ends. CDR3 in amino acids: CASSYDDPFDEQYF. The DNA for the CDR3 is TGTGCCAGCAGTTACGATGACCCGTTTGACGAGCAGTACTTC.

A few counts support this clone. The chain links TRBV13 to TRBJ1-4; tentatively, D is TRBD1 (5 bases). Germline V lookup: CDR1 PRHDT, CDR2 FYEKMQ (reference sequence). The CDR3 has 16 residues. V was pared by 1 base and J by 7 bases, with 16 bases between. The CDR3 DNA reads as TGTGCCAGCAGCTTAGTGCTCCAAGGGGACGGTGAAAAACTGTTTTTT. It is translated as CASSLVLQGDGEKLFF.

The rearrangement joins TRBV27 to TRBJ2-2; D remains unclear. The length of the CDR3 is 13 residues. V lost 6 bases, J lost 0 bases, and 5 bases lay in between. CDR1 is MNHEY and CDR2 is SMNVEV in the germline V gene (reference sequence). Here the CDR3 reads CASRTTNTGELFF. CDR3 coding DNA: TGTGCCAGCAGAACTACGAACACCGGGGAGCTGTTTTTT.

The rearrangement uses TRBV25-1 and TRBJ1-6; D call uncertain. Trimming removed 6 bases at V and 8 bases at J, with 14 bases between. Per the germline V gene, CDR1 is MGHDK and CDR2 is SYGVNS. This CDR3 contains 14 residues. The CDR3 loop reads CASRKPDPHSPLHF. The DNA for the CDR3 is TGTGCCAGCAGGAAACCAGACCCACATTCACCCCTCCACTTT.

V gene TRBV7-2 combines with J gene TRBJ2-5, with 13 bases lining up with TRBD2. With V trimmed by 0 bases and J by 5 bases, 9 bases remained unmatched. The length of the CDR3 is 18 residues. CDR1 is SGHTA and CDR2 is FQGNSA in the germline V gene. The CDR3 here is CASSLAVLAGGPGETQYF. DNA of the CDR3: TGTGCCAGCAGCTTAGCAGTACTAGCGGGGGGGCCTGGTGAGACCCAGTACTTC.

The sample holds a few counts of this clone. CDR3 nucleotide sequence: TGTGCCAGCAGTTCGGCCGGGGAGCTGTTTTTT. It translates to CASSSAGELFF. The V and J genes are TRBV6-5 and TRBJ2-2, with D hard to call. V was shortened by 4 bases and J by 6 bases, with 3 bases between the two germline ends. Germline V lookup: CDR1 MNHEY, CDR2 SVGAGI. CDR3 length equals 11 residues.

This clone was counted between two and nine times. The CDR3 sequence is CASSPRGYEQYF. In DNA form, the CDR3 reads TGTGCCAGCAGCCCGAGGGGTTACGAGCAGTACTTC. This sequence joins TRBV14 and TRBJ2-7; D possibly matches TRBD1 or TRBD2 (5 bases each). The CDR3 has 12 amino acids. The germline V and J ends were trimmed by 4 bases and 4 bases, with 8 bases remaining between them. Germline V lookup: CDR1 SGHDN, CDR2 FVKESK.